The clone carrying this TCR beta chain was observed a single time. Unmatched junction bases numbered 9, after V lost 8 bases and J lost 4 bases. The germline CDR1 and CDR2 sequences are SNHLY and FYNNEI. The CDR3 consists of 15 residues. This sample was taken from a study of shared clonotypes between healthy human individuals. Generated by immunoSEQ multiplex PCR, the TCRdb table keeps only in-frame clones and is missing some. The sample contains about 2,500,000 clones, around 94% of which appear only once. The J gene is TRBJ1-4, the V gene TRBV2, with 8 bases lining up with TRBD1. This TCR came from a man aged 18 to 29 in good health. The source material was naive CD4+ T cells sorted from blood. This sample's subset: CD45RA+ positively selected. The CDR3 loop reads CASFRDRRFNEKLFF. In nucleotides, the CDR3 is TGTGCCAGCTTCCGGGACAGGAGGTTTAATGAAAAACTGTTTTTT. The variable domain in full, completed from reference TRBV2 and TRBJ1-4, reads EPEVTQTPSHQVTQMGQEVILRCVPISNHLYFYWYRQILGQKVEFLVSFYNNEISEKSEIFDDQFSVERPDGSNFTLKIRSTKLEDSAMYFCASFRDRRFNEKLFFGSGTQLSVL.